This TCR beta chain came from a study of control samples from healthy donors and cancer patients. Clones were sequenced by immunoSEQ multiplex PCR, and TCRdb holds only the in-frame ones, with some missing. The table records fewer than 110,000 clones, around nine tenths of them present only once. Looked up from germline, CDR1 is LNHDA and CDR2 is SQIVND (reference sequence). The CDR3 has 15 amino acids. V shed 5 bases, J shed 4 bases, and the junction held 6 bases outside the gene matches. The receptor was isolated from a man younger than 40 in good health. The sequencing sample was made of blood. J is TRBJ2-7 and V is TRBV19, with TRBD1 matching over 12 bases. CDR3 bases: TGTGCCAGTAGTGCTCGGGACAGGGGGCTTTACGAGCAGTACTTC. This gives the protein CASSARDRGLYEQYF.